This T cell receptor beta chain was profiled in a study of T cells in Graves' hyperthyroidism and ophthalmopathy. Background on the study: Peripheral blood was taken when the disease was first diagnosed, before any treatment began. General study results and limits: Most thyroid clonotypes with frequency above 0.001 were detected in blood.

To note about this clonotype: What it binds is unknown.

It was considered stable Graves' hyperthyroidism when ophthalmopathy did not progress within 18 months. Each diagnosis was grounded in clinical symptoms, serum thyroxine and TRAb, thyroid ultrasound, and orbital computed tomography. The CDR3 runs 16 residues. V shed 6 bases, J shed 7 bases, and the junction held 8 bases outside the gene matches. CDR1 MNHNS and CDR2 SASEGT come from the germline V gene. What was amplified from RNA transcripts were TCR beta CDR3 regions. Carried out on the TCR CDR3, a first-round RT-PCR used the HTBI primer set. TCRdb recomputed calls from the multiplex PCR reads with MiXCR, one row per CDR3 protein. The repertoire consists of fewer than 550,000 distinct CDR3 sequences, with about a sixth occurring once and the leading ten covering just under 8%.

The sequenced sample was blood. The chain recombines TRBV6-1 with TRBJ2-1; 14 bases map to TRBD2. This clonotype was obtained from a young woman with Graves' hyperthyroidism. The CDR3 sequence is CASRPGTSGSRNEQFF. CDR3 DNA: TGTGCCAGCAGACCCGGGACTAGCGGGAGCCGGAATGAGCAGTTCTTC.